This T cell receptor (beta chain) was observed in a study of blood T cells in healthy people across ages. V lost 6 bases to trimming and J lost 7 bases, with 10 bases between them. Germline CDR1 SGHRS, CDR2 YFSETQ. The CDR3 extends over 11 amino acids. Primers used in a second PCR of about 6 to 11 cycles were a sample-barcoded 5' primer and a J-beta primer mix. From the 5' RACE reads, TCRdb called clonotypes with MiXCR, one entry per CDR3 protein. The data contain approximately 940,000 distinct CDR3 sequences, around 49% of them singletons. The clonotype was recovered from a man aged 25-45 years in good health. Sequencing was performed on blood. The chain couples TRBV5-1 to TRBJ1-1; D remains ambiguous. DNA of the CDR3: TGCGCCAGCAAGGGCACGGGTGAAGCTTTCTTT. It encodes CASKGTGEAFF.